A selection of T cell receptor beta chains follows, all from one sample in a study of cytomegalovirus exposure and HLA in healthy donors. The assay was immunoSEQ multiplex PCR, and TCRdb's table has in-frame clones only and misses some. The table records under 90,000 clones, roughly 73% of them present only once. What was sequenced was PBMCs. The receptors originated from a man aged 40-49 years in good health and CMV-seronegative. Both conserved end residues are part of each CDR3. A D gene is named only where the DNA matches it firmly. The listing skips clone size in some rows; elsewhere it reads once, few, many or a size class.

d_gene: TRBD1
abundance: -
j_gene: TRBJ2-1
v_gene: TRBV30
CDR3nt: TGTGCCTGGAGAAGGGACAGGGCTCCCTACAATGAGCAGTTCTTC
CDR3aa: CAWRRDRAPYNEQFF

d_gene: -
abundance: -
j_gene: TRBJ1-1
v_gene: TRBV30
CDR3nt: TGTGCCTGGAGTGCAACAGCGGTCTGGGGAGCGAACACTGAAGCTTTCTTT
CDR3aa: CAWSATAVWGANTEAFF

d_gene: TRBD1
abundance: -
j_gene: TRBJ1-2
v_gene: TRBV7-3
CDR3nt: TGTGCCAGCAGCCCATCCGGACAGGGCGGGAGCTACACCTTC
CDR3aa: CASSPSGQGGSYTF

d_gene: -
abundance: -
j_gene: TRBJ1-1
v_gene: TRBV10-1
CDR3nt: TGCGCCAGCAGTGAGTCGGTCGGGTGCACTGAAGCTTTCTTT
CDR3aa: CASSESVGCTEAFF

d_gene: TRBD1
abundance: -
j_gene: TRBJ2-7
v_gene: TRBV6-6
CDR3nt: TGTGCCAGCAGTTCCGCCTTACAGGGGTCGGTCGAGCAGTACTTC
CDR3aa: CASSSALQGSVEQYF

d_gene: -
abundance: -
j_gene: TRBJ1-5
v_gene: TRBV7-2
CDR3nt: TGTGCCAGCAGCTTGGACGCGGGGGGCAATCAGCCCCAGCATTTT
CDR3aa: CASSLDAGGNQPQHF

d_gene: -
abundance: -
j_gene: TRBJ1-1
v_gene: TRBV15
CDR3nt: TGTGCCACCAGCAGAGAGAGGTTTGGCACTGAAGCTTTCTTT
CDR3aa: CATSRERFGTEAFF

d_gene: -
abundance: -
j_gene: TRBJ2-7
v_gene: TRBV4-1
CDR3nt: TGCGCCAGCAGCCAAGCCTCGTACAACGAGCAGTACTTC
CDR3aa: CASSQASYNEQYF

d_gene: -
abundance: -
j_gene: TRBJ1-1
v_gene: TRBV18
CDR3nt: TGTGCCAGCTCACTTACTACTGACAACACTGAAGCTTTCTTT
CDR3aa: CASSLTTDNTEAFF

d_gene: TRBD1
abundance: -
j_gene: TRBJ1-1
v_gene: TRBV9
CDR3nt: TGTGCCAGCAGTCCCCACCCGACAGGGGGATGGAACACTGAAGCTTTCTTT
CDR3aa: CASSPHPTGGWNTEAFF

d_gene: TRBD1
abundance: -
j_gene: TRBJ1-5
v_gene: TRBV7-9
CDR3nt: TGTGCCAGCAGCGCGGGACAGGCGAGCAATCAGCCCCAGCATTTT
CDR3aa: CASSAGQASNQPQHF

d_gene: TRBD1
abundance: -
j_gene: TRBJ1-4
v_gene: TRBV2
CDR3nt: TGTGCCAGCAGCGTACAGGGGCGGCATAATGAAAAACTGTTTTTT
CDR3aa: CASSVQGRHNEKLFF

d_gene: -
abundance: once
j_gene: TRBJ1-2
v_gene: TRBV19
CDR3nt: TGTGCCAGTACCAACCAGGCCACCTACACCTTC
CDR3aa: CASTNQATYTF

d_gene: -
abundance: few
j_gene: TRBJ2-7
v_gene: TRBV4-1
CDR3nt: TGCGCCAGCAGCCAAGAAAGCCATGCGGCTCCCTACGAGCAGTACTTC
CDR3aa: CASSQESHAAPYEQYF

d_gene: -
abundance: once
j_gene: TRBJ2-3
v_gene: TRBV10-1
CDR3nt: TGCGCCAGCAGTAACGCGGGGGCAACGGATACGCAGTATTTT
CDR3aa: CASSNAGATDTQYF

d_gene: -
abundance: -
j_gene: TRBJ1-2
v_gene: TRBV4-1
CDR3nt: TGCGCCAGCAGCCAAGATAGAGGGCGTAGCGGTAATGGCTACACCTTC
CDR3aa: CASSQDRGRSGNGYTF

d_gene: -
abundance: once
j_gene: TRBJ1-3
v_gene: TRBV7-8
CDR3nt: TGTGCCAGCAGCTCGACATTGTGGTCTGGAAACACCATATATTTT
CDR3aa: CASSSTLWSGNTIYF

d_gene: -
abundance: -
j_gene: TRBJ2-5
v_gene: TRBV4-1
CDR3nt: TGCGCCAGCAGCCAAGATGGGGCTGGAGAGACCCAGTACTTC
CDR3aa: CASSQDGAGETQYF

d_gene: TRBD2
abundance: few
j_gene: TRBJ2-5
v_gene: TRBV30
CDR3nt: TGTGCCTGGAGTGTCCTAGCGGGGTTGCAAGAGACCCAGTACTTC
CDR3aa: CAWSVLAGLQETQYF

d_gene: TRBD1
abundance: -
j_gene: TRBJ1-2
v_gene: TRBV19
CDR3nt: TGTGCCAGTAGTACTGACGACAGGGGCAACTATGGCTACACCTTC
CDR3aa: CASSTDDRGNYGYTF

d_gene: -
abundance: -
j_gene: TRBJ1-3
v_gene: TRBV6-1
CDR3nt: TGTGCCAGCATGGAGAGCTCTGGAAACACCATATATTTT
CDR3aa: CASMESSGNTIYF

d_gene: -
abundance: few
j_gene: TRBJ2-1
v_gene: TRBV29-1
CDR3nt: TGCAGCGTTGAGGGAGCCCTCTACAATGAGCAGTTCTTC
CDR3aa: CSVEGALYNEQFF

d_gene: TRBD2
abundance: -
j_gene: TRBJ2-7
v_gene: TRBV7-8
CDR3nt: TGTGCCAGCAGTCCCCTTCGGGGCGGGAGCTCCTACGAGCAGTACTTC
CDR3aa: CASSPLRGGSSYEQYF

d_gene: -
abundance: few
j_gene: TRBJ1-4
v_gene: TRBV10-3
CDR3nt: TGTGCCATCAGTTCGACAGCTGCAACTAATGAAAAACTGTTTTTT
CDR3aa: CAISSTAATNEKLFF

d_gene: TRBD2
abundance: -
j_gene: TRBJ2-5
v_gene: TRBV30
CDR3nt: TGTGCCTGGAGACCCCGGGATAGCGGGAGCGCGGGGAAGACCCAGTACTTC
CDR3aa: CAWRPRDSGSAGKTQYF

d_gene: -
abundance: -
j_gene: TRBJ1-5
v_gene: TRBV18
CDR3nt: TGTGCCAGCTCACCAGAACATAGCAATCAGCCCCAGCATTTT
CDR3aa: CASSPEHSNQPQHF

d_gene: TRBD1
abundance: -
j_gene: TRBJ2-7
v_gene: TRBV29-1
CDR3nt: TGCAGCGTTGAGGTCCAGGGGGCGGGGGAGCAGTACTTC
CDR3aa: CSVEVQGAGEQYF

d_gene: TRBD2
abundance: -
j_gene: TRBJ2-7
v_gene: TRBV6-5
CDR3nt: TGTGCCAGCAGTCGGACTAGCGGATCCTACGAGCAGTACTTC
CDR3aa: CASSRTSGSYEQYF

d_gene: -
abundance: -
j_gene: TRBJ1-5
v_gene: TRBV7-9
CDR3nt: TGTGCCAGCAGCTCCAGTGTTAGCAATCAGCCCCAGCATTTT
CDR3aa: CASSSSVSNQPQHF

d_gene: -
abundance: -
j_gene: TRBJ2-6
v_gene: TRBV7-9
CDR3nt: TGTGCCAGCAGCCTACAATCGGGGACTGGGGCCAACGTCCTGACTTTC
CDR3aa: CASSLQSGTGANVLTF

d_gene: -
abundance: -
j_gene: TRBJ2-5
v_gene: TRBV30
CDR3nt: TGTGCCTGGAGCAGACTTAGCAGTTACCAAGAGACCCAGTACTTC
CDR3aa: CAWSRLSSYQETQYF

d_gene: -
abundance: -
j_gene: TRBJ2-7
v_gene: TRBV27
CDR3nt: TGTGCCAGCAGTCCGACAGGTTTCTACGAGCAGTACTTC
CDR3aa: CASSPTGFYEQYF

d_gene: -
abundance: once
j_gene: TRBJ1-5
v_gene: TRBV5-1
CDR3nt: TGCGCCAGCAGCGTTGGCCATGCGGGGATTAATCAGCCCCAGCATTTT
CDR3aa: CASSVGHAGINQPQHF

d_gene: TRBD1
abundance: -
j_gene: TRBJ1-4
v_gene: TRBV27
CDR3nt: TGTGCCAGCAGCAGGACAGGGTATAATGAAAAACTGTTTTTT
CDR3aa: CASSRTGYNEKLFF

d_gene: TRBD1
abundance: -
j_gene: TRBJ2-1
v_gene: TRBV7-9
CDR3nt: TGTGCCAGCAGCTTAGGGACAGGGCCGTTCTTC
CDR3aa: CASSLGTGPFF

d_gene: -
abundance: few
j_gene: TRBJ2-1
v_gene: TRBV9
CDR3nt: TGTGCCAGCAGCGTAGTCGGCAGGGGTTGGGGCAATGAGCAGTTCTTC
CDR3aa: CASSVVGRGWGNEQFF

d_gene: TRBD1
abundance: -
j_gene: TRBJ1-2
v_gene: TRBV19
CDR3nt: TGTGCCAGTAGTGTATCAGGGGACAGGAGAAACTATGGCTACACCTTC
CDR3aa: CASSVSGDRRNYGYTF

d_gene: -
abundance: -
j_gene: TRBJ2-7
v_gene: TRBV7-2
CDR3nt: TGTGCCAGCAGCTTAGCCACGGGAGCTTCCTACGAGCAGTACTTC
CDR3aa: CASSLATGASYEQYF

d_gene: TRBD1
abundance: -
j_gene: TRBJ1-1
v_gene: TRBV19
CDR3nt: TGTGCCAGTAGTACCGGGACAGGGGCCACTGAAGCTTTCTTT
CDR3aa: CASSTGTGATEAFF

d_gene: -
abundance: -
j_gene: TRBJ1-1
v_gene: TRBV5-6
CDR3nt: TGTGCCAGCAGCTCGGACCGAACAGGTATGAACACTGAAGCTTTCTTT
CDR3aa: CASSSDRTGMNTEAFF

d_gene: -
abundance: once
j_gene: TRBJ2-1
v_gene: TRBV28
CDR3nt: TGTGCCAGCAGCCCTCTGTCTATCCGAGCGGTTAACAATGAGCAGTTCTTC
CDR3aa: CASSPLSIRAVNNEQFF

d_gene: -
abundance: few
j_gene: TRBJ1-1
v_gene: TRBV5-1
CDR3nt: TGCGCCAGCAGCTTGGAGGAAGTGGGCCGGAACACTGAAGCTTTCTTT
CDR3aa: CASSLEEVGRNTEAFF

d_gene: -
abundance: -
j_gene: TRBJ2-1
v_gene: TRBV29-1
CDR3nt: TGCAGCGTCCGGGACTTAGCCTACAATGAGCAGTTCTTC
CDR3aa: CSVRDLAYNEQFF

d_gene: TRBD2
abundance: -
j_gene: TRBJ2-5
v_gene: TRBV19
CDR3nt: TGTGCCAGTAGTATAGGGCTAGCGGGAGACGGGCGTGAGACCCAGTACTTC
CDR3aa: CASSIGLAGDGRETQYF

d_gene: TRBD1
abundance: -
j_gene: TRBJ1-3
v_gene: TRBV29-1
CDR3nt: TGCAGCGTCCACGACAGGGGTGGAAACACCATATATTTT
CDR3aa: CSVHDRGGNTIYF

d_gene: -
abundance: -
j_gene: TRBJ1-5
v_gene: TRBV28
CDR3nt: TGTGCCAGCAGTCCCGTGAGGGGGAGCAATCAGCCCCAGCATTTT
CDR3aa: CASSPVRGSNQPQHF

d_gene: -
abundance: once
j_gene: TRBJ1-5
v_gene: TRBV6-1
CDR3nt: TGTGCCAGCAGTGTCGGGAAATTTAGCAATCAGCCCCAGCATTTT
CDR3aa: CASSVGKFSNQPQHF

d_gene: -
abundance: -
j_gene: TRBJ1-1
v_gene: TRBV18
CDR3nt: TGTGCCAGCTCACCTAGGAGGGTAGACACTGAAGCTTTCTTT
CDR3aa: CASSPRRVDTEAFF

d_gene: -
abundance: -
j_gene: TRBJ2-2
v_gene: TRBV9
CDR3nt: TGTGCCAGCAGCTCGCGCATTCCCGGGGAGCTGTTTTTT
CDR3aa: CASSSRIPGELFF

d_gene: -
abundance: -
j_gene: TRBJ1-1
v_gene: TRBV28
CDR3nt: TGTGCCAGCAGTTGGGGGGGAAGTGGAGCTTTCTTT
CDR3aa: CASSWGGSGAFF

d_gene: TRBD2
abundance: -
j_gene: TRBJ2-3
v_gene: TRBV10-2
CDR3nt: TGCGCCAGCAGTGAGCCGGGAGGGCCAGATACGCAGTATTTT
CDR3aa: CASSEPGGPDTQYF

d_gene: TRBD2
abundance: -
j_gene: TRBJ2-1
v_gene: TRBV5-1
CDR3nt: TGCGCCAGCACTTTAACCGGGACTAGCGGGTCTCGCTCCTACAATGAGCAGTTCTTC
CDR3aa: CASTLTGTSGSRSYNEQFF

d_gene: -
abundance: -
j_gene: TRBJ2-7
v_gene: TRBV6-5
CDR3nt: TGTGCCAGCAGTGAGAGCAGGGGCTACGAGCAGTACTTC
CDR3aa: CASSESRGYEQYF

d_gene: TRBD2
abundance: -
j_gene: TRBJ2-1
v_gene: TRBV30
CDR3nt: TGTGCCTGCCCGACTAGCGGGAGGATTAGCTCCTACAATGAGCAGTTCTTC
CDR3aa: CACPTSGRISSYNEQFF